These 19 T cell receptor beta chains share one sample of origin, sequenced in a study of post-analysis software for immune sequencing data. Notes on the study in general: About five TRBV segments appeared more often in patients than in controls, and TRBV5-6, TRBV5-1 and TRBV20-1 were among these.

No antigen is known for these receptors. Unique molecular identifiers were built into the TCR beta cDNA libraries. TCRdb reprocessed the PCR reads with MiXCR, giving one entry per CDR3 protein. The sample contains more than 350,000 distinct CDR3 sequences, 39% of which appear only once. The material sequenced was blood. The receptor source for this set is a girl aged 2-15 years with multiple sclerosis.

The rearrangement links TRBV9 to TRBJ2-5; TRBD2 aligns across 9 bases. This CDR3 region has 17 residues. Germline CDR1 SGDLS, CDR2 YYNGEE. Trimming at V came to 0 bases and at J to 4 bases, leaving 10 bases not matched to a gene. The CDR3 spells CASSVGGSGRLRETQYF. The CDR3 DNA follows: TGTGCCAGCAGCGTAGGCGGTAGCGGGAGATTGAGAGAGACCCAGTACTTC.

This clonotype came up a few times. V is TRBV3-1 and J is TRBJ2-1; perhaps TRBD2 as D (6 bases). V lost 0 bases to trimming and J lost 7 bases, with 16 bases between them. Germline CDR1 LGHDT, CDR2 YNNKEL (reference sequence). The CDR3 totals 16 residues. The CDR3 loop reads CASSQDWGEVANEQFF. In nucleotides, the CDR3 is TGTGCCAGCAGCCAAGATTGGGGGGAGGTGGCAAATGAGCAGTTCTTC.

This clonotype appeared a few times. The chain carries TRBV27 and TRBJ2-1; D may be TRBD2 (5 bases). The CDR3 is made up of 15 amino acids. Trimming took off 6 bases at V and 0 bases at J, with 12 bases between the two ends. CDR1 and CDR2 (germline): MNHEY, SMNVEV (reference sequence). The CDR3, as DNA: TGTGCCAGCAGGCCTAGCTCCAGCTCCTACAATGAGCAGTTCTTC. Its translation is CASRPSSSSYNEQFF.

This clonotype has ten or more counts. The genes are TRBV7-8 and TRBJ2-3; no firm D call. This CDR3 has 16 residues. The V end lost 1 base, the J end lost 3 bases, and 14 bases lay between the germline ends. From germline, CDR1 is SGHVS and CDR2 FQNEAQ. For the CDR3, the DNA is TGTGCCAGCAGCTTAGTAGCAGTCCGAGCGACAGATACGCAGTATTTT. This gives the protein CASSLVAVRATDTQYF.

This rearrangement joins TRBV4-2 to TRBJ1-1; TRBD1 matches at 12 bases. The germline gives CDR1 LGHNA, CDR2 YNFKEQ. The CDR3 runs 17 residues. Trimming took 3 bases from V and 5 from J; bases not matched to a gene: 10. CDR3 sequence: CASSQPGTGGAGTEAFF. The CDR3, as DNA: TGTGCCAGCAGCCAGCCCGGGACAGGGGGCGCGGGAACTGAAGCTTTCTTT.

This clonotype is a singleton in its sample. The chain carries TRBV29-1 and TRBJ2-1, with D unresolved. This CDR3 is built from 11 residues. Germline V CDR1 and CDR2: SQVTM, ANQGSEA. V lost 7 bases and J 4 bases, leaving 8 bases between the germline ends. This CDR3 reads CSAGVYNEQFF. CDR3 nucleotides: TGCAGCGCTGGAGTTTACAATGAGCAGTTCTTC.

V usage is TRBV7-9 and J usage is TRBJ2-1, with TRBD2 matching over 12 bases. This CDR3 is 17 amino acids long. Germline CDR1 SEHNR, CDR2 FQNEAQ (reference sequence). Trimming removed 5 bases from V and 6 bases from J; junction bases left unmatched: 11. CDR3 sequence (DNA): TGTGCCAGCAGCCCCTCTCGTCTAGCGGGAGGGCCCAATGAGCAGTTCTTC. Translating it yields CASSPSRLAGGPNEQFF.

The sample holds a few counts of this clonotype. The chain recombines TRBV9 with TRBJ2-1; 7 nucleotides line up with TRBD2. J gave up 3 bases and V 0 bases, and 3 bases lay outside the gene matches. CDR3 size: 15 residues. Germline lookup yields CDR1 SGDLS and CDR2 YYNGEE. In nucleotides, the CDR3 is TGTGCCAGCAGCGTAGGTCTAGCGGACTACAATGAGCAGTTCTTC. Its protein is CASSVGLADYNEQFF.

The chain is built from TRBV7-3 and TRBJ1-1; D call uncertain. Trimming pared 0 bases from V and 1 base from J, leaving 6 bases between. The CDR3 is made up of 14 amino acids. Per germline, CDR1 SGHTA and CDR2 FQGTGA. The CDR3 sequence: CASSLTPGNTEAFF. In nucleotides, the CDR3 is TGTGCCAGCAGCTTAACGCCAGGGAACACTGAAGCTTTCTTT.

This chain links TRBV29-1 with TRBJ1-5, with 11 bases lining up with TRBD1. The germline CDR1 and CDR2 sequences are SQVTM and ANQGSEA. The length of the CDR3 is 13 residues. The V gene end was trimmed by 5 bases and the J gene end by 5 bases; junction bases not matched to a gene: 2. CDR3 DNA sequence: TGCAGCGTTTGGGACAGGGGGGATCAGCCCCAGCATTTT. Translating gives CSVWDRGDQPQHF.

The rearrangement links TRBV3-1 to TRBJ2-1; D remains unclear. The CDR3 sequence is 13 residues long. Trimming pared 1 base from V and 9 bases from J, leaving 10 bases between. Looked up from germline, CDR1 is LGHDT and CDR2 is YNNKEL (reference sequence). CDR3 DNA: TGTGCCAGCAGCCAAGGGTCTCGGCTTGAGCAGTTCTTC. It is translated as CASSQGSRLEQFF.

This clonotype was counted between two and nine times. This rearrangement joins TRBV6-5 to TRBJ2-1; D is unclear. This CDR3 comprises 18 residues. CDR1 and CDR2 from the germline V gene are MNHEY and SVGAGI. V was cut by 0 bases and J by 1 base, with 16 bases left in between. CDR3 residues: CASSYSMPGLTSYNEQFF. CDR3 nucleotide sequence: TGTGCCAGCAGTTACTCGATGCCGGGCCTTACATCCTACAATGAGCAGTTCTTC.

V is TRBV5-1 and J is TRBJ2-5, with 10 bases matching TRBD2. CDR3 size: 16 residues. Trimming removed 0 bases from V and 2 bases from J; junction bases left unmatched: 4. Germline lookup yields CDR1 SGHRS and CDR2 YFSETQ. In nucleotides, the CDR3 is TGCGCCAGCAGCTTGGTCTCAGCGGGGGGGCAAGAGACCCAGTACTTC. Protein: CASSLVSAGGQETQYF.

This clonotype was counted a few times. V usage is TRBV5-5 and J usage is TRBJ1-2, with D unclear. The V gene's germline CDR1 is SGHKS and CDR2 YYEKEE (reference sequence). Trimming removed 1 base from V and 2 bases from J, with 6 bases in between. The CDR3 consists of 13 residues. CDR3 DNA: TGTGCCAGCAGCTTGCGTCTCAACTATGGCTACACCTTC. Translation gives CASSLRLNYGYTF.

This clonotype occurred a few times. This sequence joins TRBV28 and TRBJ1-2; D might be TRBD1 (5 bases). The germline gives CDR1 MDHEN, CDR2 SYDVKM. CDR3 length: 16 amino acids. The V end lost 2 bases, the J end lost 2 bases, and 15 bases lay between the germline ends. The CDR3 protein is CASSLVRGRANYGYTF. The CDR3 DNA reads TGTGCCAGCAGTTTAGTAAGGGGCAGGGCAAACTATGGCTACACCTTC.

The V call is TRBV7-9, the J call TRBJ2-3; TRBD2 might be the D (5 bases). CDR3 length equals 13 residues. CDR1 is SEHNR, CDR2 FQNEAQ, per germline (reference sequence). Trimming took 0 bases from V and 6 from J, leaving 7 bases between them. The CDR3: CASSLAGVDTQYF. The CDR3, as DNA: TGTGCCAGCAGCTTAGCGGGAGTGGATACGCAGTATTTT.

The rearrangement joins TRBV29-1 to TRBJ1-1; a weak D match, TRBD1 (5 bases). V was pared by 0 bases and J by 0 bases, with 14 bases between. Germline assignment: CDR1 SQVTM and CDR2 ANQGSEA. The CDR3 has 16 residues. This CDR3 is CSVEEPGTGMNTEAFF. The DNA for the CDR3 is TGCAGCGTTGAAGAACCAGGGACGGGGATGAACACTGAAGCTTTCTTT.

The chain couples TRBV20-1 to TRBJ2-1; D is undetermined. The ends were cut back, 5 bases at V and 9 bases at J, with 20 bases in the middle. Germline V gives CDR1 DFQATT, CDR2 SNEGSKA (reference sequence). The CDR3 loop spans 14 amino acids. This chain's CDR3 is CSAGQLLGLGEQFF. CDR3 DNA: TGCAGTGCTGGCCAGCTGTTGGGGTTAGGTGAGCAGTTCTTC.

The J gene is TRBJ1-5, the V gene TRBV29-1, with no clear D. The length of the CDR3 is 16 residues. V lost 6 bases and J 4 bases, leaving 22 bases between the germline ends. The germline gives CDR1 SQVTM, CDR2 ANQGSEA. The CDR3 loop is CSVLWSVEDLNQPQHF. The CDR3 DNA reads as TGCAGCGTCCTATGGTCGGTGGAGGACCTTAATCAGCCCCAGCATTTT.